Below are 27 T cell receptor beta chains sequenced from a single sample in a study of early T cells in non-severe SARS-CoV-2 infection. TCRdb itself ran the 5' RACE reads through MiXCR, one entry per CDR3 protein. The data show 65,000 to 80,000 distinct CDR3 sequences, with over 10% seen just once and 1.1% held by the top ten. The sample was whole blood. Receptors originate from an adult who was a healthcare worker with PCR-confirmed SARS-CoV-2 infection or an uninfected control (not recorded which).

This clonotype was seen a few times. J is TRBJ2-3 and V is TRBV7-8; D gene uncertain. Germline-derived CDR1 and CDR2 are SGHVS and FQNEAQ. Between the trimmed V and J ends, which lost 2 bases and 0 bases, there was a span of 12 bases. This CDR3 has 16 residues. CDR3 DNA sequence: TGTGCCAGCAGCTTATATTCGGCGGCTAGCACAGATACGCAGTATTTT. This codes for CASSLYSAASTDTQYF.

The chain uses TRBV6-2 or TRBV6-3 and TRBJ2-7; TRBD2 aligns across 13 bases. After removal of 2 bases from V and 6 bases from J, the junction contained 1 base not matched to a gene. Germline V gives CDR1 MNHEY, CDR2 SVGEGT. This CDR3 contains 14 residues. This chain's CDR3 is CASSYGLAGVEQYF. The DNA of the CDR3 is TGTGCCAGCAGTTACGGACTAGCGGGAGTCGAGCAGTACTTC.

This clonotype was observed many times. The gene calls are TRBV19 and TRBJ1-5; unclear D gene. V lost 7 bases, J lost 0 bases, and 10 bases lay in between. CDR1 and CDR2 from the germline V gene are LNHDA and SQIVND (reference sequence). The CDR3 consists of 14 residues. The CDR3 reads CASMRSNSNQPQHF. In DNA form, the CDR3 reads TGTGCCAGTATGAGGTCGAATAGCAATCAGCCCCAGCATTTT.

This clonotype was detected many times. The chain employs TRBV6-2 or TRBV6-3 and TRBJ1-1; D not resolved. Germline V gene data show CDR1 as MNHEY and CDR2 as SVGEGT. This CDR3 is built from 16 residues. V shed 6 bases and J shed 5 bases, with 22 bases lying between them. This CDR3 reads CASSYVMKEGATEAFF. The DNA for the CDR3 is TGTGCCAGCAGCTATGTTATGAAAGAGGGCGCGACTGAAGCTTTCTTT.

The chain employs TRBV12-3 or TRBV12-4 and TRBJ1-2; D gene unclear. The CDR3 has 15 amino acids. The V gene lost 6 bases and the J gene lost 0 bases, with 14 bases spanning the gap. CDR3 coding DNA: TGTGCCAGCAGCTCACCCGATCAGGCTAACTATGGCTACACCTTC. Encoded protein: CASSSPDQANYGYTF.

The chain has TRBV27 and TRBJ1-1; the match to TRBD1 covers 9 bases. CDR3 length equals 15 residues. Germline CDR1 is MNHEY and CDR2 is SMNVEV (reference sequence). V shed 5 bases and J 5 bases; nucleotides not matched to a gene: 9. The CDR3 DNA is TGTGCCAGCAGTATAGGACAGGGGTTTAGGACTGAAGCTTTCTTT. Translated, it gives CASSIGQGFRTEAFF.

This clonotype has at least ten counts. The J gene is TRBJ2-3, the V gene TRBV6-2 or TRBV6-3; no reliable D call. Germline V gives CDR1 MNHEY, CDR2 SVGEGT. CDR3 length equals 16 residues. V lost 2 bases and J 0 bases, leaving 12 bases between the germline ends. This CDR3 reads CASSYPTLFSTDTQYF. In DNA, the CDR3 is TGTGCCAGCAGTTACCCGACTCTTTTTAGCACAGATACGCAGTATTTT.

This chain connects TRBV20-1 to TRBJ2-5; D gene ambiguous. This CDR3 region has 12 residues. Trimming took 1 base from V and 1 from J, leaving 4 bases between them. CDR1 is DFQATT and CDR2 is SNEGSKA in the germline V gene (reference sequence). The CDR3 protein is CSARGRQETQYF. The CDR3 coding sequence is TGCAGTGCTAGAGGCCGCCAAGAGACCCAGTACTTC.

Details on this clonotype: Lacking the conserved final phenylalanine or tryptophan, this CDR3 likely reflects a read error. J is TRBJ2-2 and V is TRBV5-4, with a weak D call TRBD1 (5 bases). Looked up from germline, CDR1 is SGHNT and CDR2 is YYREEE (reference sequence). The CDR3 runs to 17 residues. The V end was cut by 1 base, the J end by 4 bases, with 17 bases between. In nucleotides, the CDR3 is TGTGCCAGCAGCTTGATCAACCTCAGGGTCGCCACCGGGGAGCTGTTTTCT. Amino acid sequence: CASSLINLRVATGELFS.

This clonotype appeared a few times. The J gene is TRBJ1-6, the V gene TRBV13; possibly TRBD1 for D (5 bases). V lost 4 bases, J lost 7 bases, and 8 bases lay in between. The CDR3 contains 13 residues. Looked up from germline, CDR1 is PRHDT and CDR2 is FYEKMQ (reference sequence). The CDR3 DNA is TGTGCCAGCAGCTCCGGGGGGAATTCACCCCTCCACTTT. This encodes CASSSGGNSPLHF.

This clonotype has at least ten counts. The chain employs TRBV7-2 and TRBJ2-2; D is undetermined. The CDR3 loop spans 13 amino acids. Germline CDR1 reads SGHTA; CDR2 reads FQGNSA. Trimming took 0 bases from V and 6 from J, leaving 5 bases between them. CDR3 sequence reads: CASSLAGPGELFF. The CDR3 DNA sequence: TGTGCCAGCAGCTTAGCCGGACCCGGGGAGCTGTTTTTT.

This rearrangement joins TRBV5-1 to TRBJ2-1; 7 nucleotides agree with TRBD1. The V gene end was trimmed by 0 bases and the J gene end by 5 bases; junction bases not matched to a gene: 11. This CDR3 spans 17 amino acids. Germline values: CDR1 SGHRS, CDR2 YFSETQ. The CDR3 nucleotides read TGCGCCAGCAGCTTGGCCGGTTGGCGTGACAGGGACAATGAGCAGTTCTTC. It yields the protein CASSLAGWRDRDNEQFF.

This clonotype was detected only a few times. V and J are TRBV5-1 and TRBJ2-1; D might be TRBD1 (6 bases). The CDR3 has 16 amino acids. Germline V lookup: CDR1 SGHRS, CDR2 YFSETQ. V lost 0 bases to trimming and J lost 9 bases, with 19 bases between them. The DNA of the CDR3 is TGCGCCAGCAGCTTGGCCATAGGGACAAGCATCCCTGAGCAGTTCTTC. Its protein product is CASSLAIGTSIPEQFF.

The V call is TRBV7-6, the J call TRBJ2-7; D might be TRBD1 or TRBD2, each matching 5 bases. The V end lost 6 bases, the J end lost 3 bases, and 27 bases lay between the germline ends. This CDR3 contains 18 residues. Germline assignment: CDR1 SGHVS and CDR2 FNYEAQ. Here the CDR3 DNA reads TGTGCCAGCAGTCCTAGGGGTGGAGGAGGAGGCTTTATCTACGAGCAGTACTTC. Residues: CASSPRGGGGGFIYEQYF.

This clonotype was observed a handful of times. The CDR3 DNA reads as TGTGCCAGCAGCCTAATACCACACAATGAAAAACTGTTTTTT. It encodes CASSLIPHNEKLFF. The chain carries TRBV7-9 and TRBJ1-4; D call uncertain. V was clipped by 5 bases and J by 5 bases, with 12 bases between them. The germline V gene encodes CDR1 SEHNR and CDR2 FQNEAQ (reference sequence). This CDR3 comprises 14 residues. The whole variable domain, remainder taken from reference TRBV7-9 and TRBJ1-4, is DTGVSQNPRHKITKRGQNVTFRCDPISEHNRLYWYRQTLGQGPEFLTYFQNEAQLEKSRLLSDRFSAERPKGSFSTLEIQRTEQGDSAMYLCASSLIPHNEKLFFGSGTQLSVL.

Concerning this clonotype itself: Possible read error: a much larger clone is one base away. The CDR3 region has the DNA TGTGCCATCAGTGAGTACAATGAGCAGTTCTTC. This codes for CAISEYNEQFF. The J gene is TRBJ2-1, the V gene TRBV10-3; D is unresolved. Between the trimmed V and J ends, which lost 1 base and 5 bases, there was a span of 0 bases. Germline V gene data show CDR1 as ENHRY and CDR2 as SYGVKD. The CDR3 runs to 11 residues.

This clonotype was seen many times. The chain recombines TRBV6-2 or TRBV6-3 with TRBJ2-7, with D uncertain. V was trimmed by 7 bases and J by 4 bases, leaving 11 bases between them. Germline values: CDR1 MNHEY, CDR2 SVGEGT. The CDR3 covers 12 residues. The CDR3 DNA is TGTGCCAGCACCACCCCTGGGTACGAGCAGTACTTC. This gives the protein CASTTPGYEQYF.

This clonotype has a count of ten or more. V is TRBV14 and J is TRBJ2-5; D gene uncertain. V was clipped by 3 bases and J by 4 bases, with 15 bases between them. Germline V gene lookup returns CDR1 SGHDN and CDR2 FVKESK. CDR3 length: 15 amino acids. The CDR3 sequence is CASSHMARLGETQYF. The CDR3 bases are TGTGCCAGCAGCCATATGGCGCGTTTAGGAGAGACCCAGTACTTC.

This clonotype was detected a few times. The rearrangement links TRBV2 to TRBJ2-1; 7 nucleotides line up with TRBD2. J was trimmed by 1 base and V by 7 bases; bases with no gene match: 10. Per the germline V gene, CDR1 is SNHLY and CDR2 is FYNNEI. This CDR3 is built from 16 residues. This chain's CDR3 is CASTRATSLSYNEQFF. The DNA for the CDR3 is TGTGCCAGCACTCGGGCGACTAGCTTGTCCTACAATGAGCAGTTCTTC.

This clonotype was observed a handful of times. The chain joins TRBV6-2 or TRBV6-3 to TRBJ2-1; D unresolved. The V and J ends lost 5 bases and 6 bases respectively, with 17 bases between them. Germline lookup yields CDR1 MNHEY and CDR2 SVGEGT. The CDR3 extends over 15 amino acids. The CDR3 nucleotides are TGTGCCAGCAGTCCACTACGCGAAAGAGGCAATGAGCAGTTCTTC. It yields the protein CASSPLRERGNEQFF.

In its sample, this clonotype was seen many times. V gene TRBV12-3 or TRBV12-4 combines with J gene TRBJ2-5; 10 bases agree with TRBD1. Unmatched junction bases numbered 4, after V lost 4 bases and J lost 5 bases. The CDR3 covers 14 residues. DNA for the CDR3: TGTGCCAGCAGTTCCCCGGACAGGGGGGAGACCCAGTACTTC. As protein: CASSSPDRGETQYF.

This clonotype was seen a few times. This chain's CDR3 is CSAPISGRSGELFF. CDR3 coding DNA: TGCAGTGCCCCCATTAGCGGGAGATCCGGGGAGCTGTTTTTT. The chain has TRBV20-1 and TRBJ2-2, with 9 bases fitting TRBD2. Looked up from germline, CDR1 is DFQATT and CDR2 is SNEGSKA (reference sequence). V lost 6 bases and J lost 6; bases outside the gene matches: 8. The CDR3 is made up of 14 amino acids.

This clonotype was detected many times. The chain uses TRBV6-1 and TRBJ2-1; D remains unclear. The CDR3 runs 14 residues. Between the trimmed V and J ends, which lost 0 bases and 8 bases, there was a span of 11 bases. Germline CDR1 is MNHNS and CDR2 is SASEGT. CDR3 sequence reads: CASSEALHPDEQFF. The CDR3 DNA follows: TGTGCCAGCAGTGAAGCGCTTCATCCGGATGAGCAGTTCTTC.

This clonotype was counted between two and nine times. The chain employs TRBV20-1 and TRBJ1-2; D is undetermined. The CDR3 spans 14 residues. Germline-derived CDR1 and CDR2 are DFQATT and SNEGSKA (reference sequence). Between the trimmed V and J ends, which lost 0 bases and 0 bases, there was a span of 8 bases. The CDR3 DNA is TGCAGTGCTAGAGATCGTGCGGCTAACTATGGCTACACCTTC. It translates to CSARDRAANYGYTF.

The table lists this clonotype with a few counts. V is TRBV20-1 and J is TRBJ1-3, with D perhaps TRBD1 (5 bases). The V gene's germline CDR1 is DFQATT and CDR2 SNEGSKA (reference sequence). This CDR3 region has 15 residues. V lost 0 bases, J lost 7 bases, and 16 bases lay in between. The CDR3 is CSARDPDGEGNTIYF. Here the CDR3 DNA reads TGCAGTGCTAGAGACCCGGACGGCGAGGGGAACACCATATATTTT.

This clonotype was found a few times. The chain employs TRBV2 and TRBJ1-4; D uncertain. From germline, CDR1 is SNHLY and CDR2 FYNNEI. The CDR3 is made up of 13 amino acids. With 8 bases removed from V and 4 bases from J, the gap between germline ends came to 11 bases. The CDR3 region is CASSAVINEKLFF. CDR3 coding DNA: TGTGCCAGCTCTGCAGTTATTAATGAAAAACTGTTTTTT.

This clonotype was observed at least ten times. CDR3 sequence reads: CASSAGGDGYTF. The CDR3 coding sequence is TGTGCCAGCTCGGCAGGGGGAGATGGCTACACCTTC. The V and J genes are TRBV18 and TRBJ1-2, with TRBD1 matching over 7 bases. The CDR3 sequence is 12 residues long. Germline V gene data show CDR1 as KGHSH and CDR2 as LQKENI. After removal of 6 bases from V and 6 bases from J, the junction contained 4 bases not matched to a gene.